Listed below are T cell receptor beta chains from one sample, sequenced in a study of blood T cells in healthy people across ages. TCRdb analysed the 5' RACE reads with MiXCR anew, one entry per CDR3 protein. The sample consists of 700,000 or so distinct CDR3 sequences, roughly 20% of them appearing once. Material for sequencing was blood. The receptors here all came from a man aged 70 or older in good health. Each CDR3 is given with its conserved first and last residue. D genes are given only for firm matches. The listing skips clone size in some rows; elsewhere it reads once, few, many or a size class.

TRBV20-1	TRBJ2-3	TRBD1	.	CSARRQGAADTQYF	TGCAGTGCTAGAAGACAGGGGGCTGCAGATACGCAGTATTTT
TRBV28	TRBJ2-7	.	few	CASTETVSYEQYF	TGTGCCAGCACCGAGACAGTCTCCTACGAGCAGTACTTC
TRBV5-6	TRBJ2-5	.	.	CASSTQGGGETQYF	TGTGCCAGCAGCACACAGGGTGGGGGAGAGACCCAGTACTTC
TRBV18	TRBJ1-1	.	once	CASSPQDGFTEAFF	TGTGCCAGCTCACCCCAAGACGGGTTCACTGAAGCTTTCTTT
TRBV10-3	TRBJ2-1	TRBD2	.	CAISDPLAGVNEQFF	TGTGCCATCAGTGATCCACTAGCGGGGGTTAATGAGCAGTTCTTC
TRBV20-1	TRBJ2-3	TRBD2	.	CSARASGLAGGNVLDTQYF	TGCAGTGCTAGGGCTTCGGGACTAGCGGGAGGTAATGTGTTGGATACGCAGTATTTT
TRBV20-1	TRBJ2-6	TRBD1	.	CSASRAGGASGANVLTF	TGCAGTGCTAGCCGGGCAGGGGGCGCTTCTGGGGCCAACGTCCTGACTTTC
TRBV18	TRBJ2-5	.	few	CASPPPGLQETQYF	TGTGCCAGCCCACCACCTGGCCTACAAGAGACCCAGTACTTC
TRBV7-6	TRBJ2-3	TRBD2	.	CASSLRLAGSGSTDTQYF	TGTGCCAGCAGCTTAAGGCTAGCGGGGTCCGGTAGCACAGATACGCAGTATTTT
TRBV6-5	TRBJ2-1	TRBD1	.	CASSYGGTAYNEQFF	TGTGCCAGCAGTTACGGTGGGACAGCCTACAATGAGCAGTTCTTC
TRBV5-1	TRBJ2-5	TRBD2	.	CASTPERGDFRETQYF	TGCGCCAGTACCCCGGAGCGGGGGGACTTCAGAGAGACCCAGTACTTC
TRBV29-1	TRBJ2-5	.	.	CSVEGGVKGETQYF	TGCAGCGTTGAAGGCGGGGTAAAGGGGGAGACCCAGTACTTC
TRBV5-1	TRBJ2-1	TRBD2	.	CASYSGTSGGDNEQFF	TGCGCCAGCTACTCCGGGACTAGCGGGGGGGACAATGAGCAGTTCTTC
TRBV6-6	TRBJ2-1	.	.	CASSYSRAWGDNEQFF	TGTGCCAGCAGTTACTCAAGAGCGTGGGGGGACAATGAGCAGTTCTTC
TRBV7-6	TRBJ2-3	TRBD2	.	CVSSGGNTQYF	TGTGTCAGCAGCGGGGGGAATACGCAGTATTTT
TRBV5-1	TRBJ1-4	.	.	CASSLDQGREKLFF	TGCGCCAGCAGCTTGGATCAGGGTCGTGAAAAACTGTTTTTT
TRBV5-1	TRBJ2-3	TRBD2	.	CASSLLGAGANTQYF	TGCGCCAGCAGCTTGCTAGGGGCGGGAGCGAATACGCAGTATTTT
TRBV3-1	TRBJ1-2	.	few	CASSQWGPTGGYGYTF	TGTGCCAGCAGCCAATGGGGACCGACAGGCGGCTATGGCTACACCTTC
TRBV6-1	TRBJ2-7	.	.	CASSRTSSYEQYF	TGTGCCAGCAGTCGGACGTCCTCCTACGAGCAGTACTTC
TRBV20-1	TRBJ1-1	.	few	CSASPRRNMNTEAFF	TGCAGTGCTAGTCCGAGACGGAATATGAACACTGAAGCTTTCTTT
TRBV28	TRBJ2-5	.	.	CASFSGSRGELAETQYF	TGTGCCAGCTTTTCAGGTTCTCGAGGGGAGCTCGCCGAGACCCAGTACTTC
TRBV3-1	TRBJ2-3	.	.	CASSPQGLDTQYF	TGTGCCAGCAGCCCCCAGGGTTTAGATACGCAGTATTTT
TRBV6-5	TRBJ2-1	TRBD1	.	CASRQPGTAFEQFF	TGTGCCAGCAGACAGCCGGGGACAGCGTTTGAGCAGTTCTTC
TRBV6-1	TRBJ2-5	TRBD1	.	CASSSQGLLETQYF	TGTGCCAGCAGTTCACAGGGGCTCTTAGAGACCCAGTACTTC
TRBV10-3	TRBJ2-3	.	.	CAISEGLPNTDTQYF	TGTGCCATCAGTGAAGGTCTTCCCAACACAGATACGCAGTATTTT
TRBV5-1	TRBJ2-5	.	few	CASSLGIAQETQYF	TGCGCCAGCAGCTTGGGGATAGCCCAAGAGACCCAGTACTTC
TRBV29-1	TRBJ2-3	.	.	CSVWLAGDTQYF	TGCAGCGTTTGGTTAGCTGGAGATACGCAGTATTTT
TRBV20-1	TRBJ2-3	.	many	CSARDRGLSDTQYF	TGCAGTGCTAGAGATAGGGGTCTGTCAGATACGCAGTATTTT
TRBV20-1	TRBJ2-3	TRBD1	.	CSAPQPAGGANTQYF	TGCAGTGCTCCCCAACCGGCAGGGGGCGCAAATACGCAGTATTTT
TRBV7-2	TRBJ2-5	TRBD1	few	CASSLARGGDRGRETQYF	TGTGCCAGCAGCTTAGCGCGTGGTGGGGACAGGGGTCGCGAGACCCAGTACTTC
TRBV12-3/TRBV12-4	TRBJ2-5	TRBD2	few	CASTGGDFSQETQYF	TGTGCCAGCACTGGGGGGGACTTTTCCCAAGAGACCCAGTACTTC
TRBV11-3	TRBJ1-1	.	once	CASSKSLDTEAFF	TGTGCCAGCAGCAAAAGTCTAGACACTGAAGCTTTCTTT
TRBV11-1	TRBJ1-1	.	.	CASSLRAQGRHEAFF	TGTGCCAGCAGCTTAAGGGCGCAGGGCCGCCATGAAGCTTTCTTT
TRBV18	TRBJ2-7	.	few	CASSPPGTMREQYF	TGTGCCAGCTCACCACCTGGTACTATGAGAGAGCAGTACTTC
TRBV5-1	TRBJ2-7	TRBD1	.	CASSYTGGAGEQYF	TGCGCCAGCAGCTACACAGGGGGCGCCGGCGAGCAGTACTTC
TRBV5-1	TRBJ2-3	.	.	CASNLGGGTDTQYF	TGCGCCAGCAACTTGGGGGGCGGCACAGATACGCAGTATTTT
TRBV20-1	TRBJ1-1	.	.	CSARGGGALNAEAFF	TGCAGTGCTAGGGGAGGTGGGGCGCTGAACGCTGAAGCTTTCTTT
TRBV6-5	TRBJ2-3	.	.	CASSYGGPRTDTQYF	TGTGCCAGCAGTTACGGGGGACCCCGCACAGATACGCAGTATTTT
TRBV4-1	TRBJ2-5	.	once	CASSQDTGIQTQYF	TGCGCCAGCAGCCAGGATACAGGGATTCAGACCCAGTACTTC
TRBV14	TRBJ2-1	TRBD1	.	CASSHDRGTYNEQFF	TGTGCCAGCAGCCACGACAGGGGTACCTACAATGAGCAGTTCTTC
TRBV11-2	TRBJ2-7	TRBD2	many	CASSLDAGGGLSYEQYF	TGTGCCAGCAGCTTAGATGCGGGGGGTGGGCTCTCCTACGAGCAGTACTTC
TRBV29-1	TRBJ2-2	.	.	CSVDDSLTGELFF	TGCAGCGTTGATGACAGCCTTACCGGGGAGCTGTTTTTT
TRBV5-5	TRBJ1-5	.	.	CASSSGFSNQPQHF	TGTGCCAGCAGCTCGGGGTTTTCCAATCAGCCCCAGCATTTT
TRBV11-2	TRBJ2-5	.	.	CASSSWGLSREQYF	TGTGCCAGCTCGTCCTGGGGGCTGTCGAGGGAGCAGTACTTC
TRBV29-1	TRBJ1-2	.	.	CSVEGHTYGYTF	TGCAGCGTGGAGGGACACACCTATGGCTACACCTTC
TRBV20-1	TRBJ1-4	.	.	CSASNGGIPVREKLFF	TGCAGTGCTAGCAATGGGGGAATACCAGTGCGAGAAAAACTGTTTTTT
TRBV5-1	TRBJ2-3	.	few	CASSLEPPPDTQYF	TGTGCCAGCAGCTTAGAGCCCCCCCCAGATACGCAGTATTTT
TRBV12-3/TRBV12-4	TRBJ1-5	.	few	CASRWTNSNQPQHF	TGTGCCAGCAGGTGGACGAATAGCAATCAGCCCCAGCATTTT
TRBV5-1	TRBJ1-1	.	many	CASSPGPSNTEAFF	TGCGCCAGCAGCCCGGGGCCATCGAACACTGAAGCTTTCTTT
TRBV2	TRBJ2-3	TRBD2	.	CASSGLAGSTDTQYF	TGTGCCAGCAGCGGACTAGCGGGGTCCACAGATACGCAGTATTTT
TRBV5-6	TRBJ2-1	.	few	CASSRSRQATRQFF	TGTGCCAGCAGTCGCTCCCGTCAGGCGACGCGGCAGTTCTTC
TRBV5-1	TRBJ2-1	TRBD2	.	CTSSLPSTSGSYNEQFF	TGCACCAGCAGCTTGCCCTCGACTAGCGGGTCCTACAATGAGCAGTTCTTC
TRBV7-6	TRBJ2-5	.	.	CASSFQPFETQYF	TGTGCCAGCAGCTTCCAGCCATTCGAGACCCAGTACTTC
TRBV29-1	TRBJ2-4	.	.	CSVEDPGDAKNIQYF	TGCAGCGTTGAAGATCCAGGGGATGCCAAAAACATTCAGTACTTC
TRBV7-8	TRBJ2-5	.	once	CASSLVQGIGETQYF	TGTGCCAGCAGCTTAGTCCAGGGGATCGGTGAGACCCAGTACTTC
TRBV7-6	TRBJ2-5	.	.	CASSPDFLAPSRETQYF	TGTGCCAGCAGCCCTGACTTCCTTGCCCCTAGCAGGGAGACCCAGTACTTC
TRBV28	TRBJ2-6	.	.	CASSLRQTGANVLTF	TGTGCCAGCAGTTTACGACAGACTGGGGCCAACGTCCTGACTTTC
TRBV12-3/TRBV12-4	TRBJ2-5	.	.	CASSPGGGASQETQYF	TGTGCCAGCAGTCCGGGTGGGGGCGCTTCCCAAGAGACCCAGTACTTC